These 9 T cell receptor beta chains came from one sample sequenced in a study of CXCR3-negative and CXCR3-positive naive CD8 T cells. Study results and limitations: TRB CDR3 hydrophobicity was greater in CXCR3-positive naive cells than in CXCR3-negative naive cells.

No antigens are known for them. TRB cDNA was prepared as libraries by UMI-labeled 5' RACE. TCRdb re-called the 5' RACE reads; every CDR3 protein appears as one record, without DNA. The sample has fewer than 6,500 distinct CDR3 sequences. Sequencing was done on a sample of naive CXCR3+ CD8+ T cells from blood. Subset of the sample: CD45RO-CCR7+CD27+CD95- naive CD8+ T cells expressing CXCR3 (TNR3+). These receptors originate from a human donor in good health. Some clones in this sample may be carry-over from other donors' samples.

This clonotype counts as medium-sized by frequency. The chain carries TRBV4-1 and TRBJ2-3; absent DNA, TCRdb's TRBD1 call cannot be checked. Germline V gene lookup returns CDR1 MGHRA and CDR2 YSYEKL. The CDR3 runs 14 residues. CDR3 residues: CASNRGASTDTQYF.

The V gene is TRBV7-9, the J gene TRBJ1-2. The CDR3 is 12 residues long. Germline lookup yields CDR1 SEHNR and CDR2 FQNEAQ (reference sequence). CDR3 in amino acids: CASSQDGGGYTF.

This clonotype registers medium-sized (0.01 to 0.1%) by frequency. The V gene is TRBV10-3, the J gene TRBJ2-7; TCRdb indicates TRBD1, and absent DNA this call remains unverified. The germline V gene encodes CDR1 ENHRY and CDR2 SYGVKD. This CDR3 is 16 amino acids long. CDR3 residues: CAITGTGEFGNYEQYF.

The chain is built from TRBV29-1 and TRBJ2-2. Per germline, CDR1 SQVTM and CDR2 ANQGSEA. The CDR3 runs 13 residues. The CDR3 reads CSVMDPYTGELFF.

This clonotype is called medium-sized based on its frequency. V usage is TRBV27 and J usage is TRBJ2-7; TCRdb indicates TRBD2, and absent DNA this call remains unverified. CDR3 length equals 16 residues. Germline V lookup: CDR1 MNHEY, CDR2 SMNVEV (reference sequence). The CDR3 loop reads CASSIGTSGTMYEQYF.

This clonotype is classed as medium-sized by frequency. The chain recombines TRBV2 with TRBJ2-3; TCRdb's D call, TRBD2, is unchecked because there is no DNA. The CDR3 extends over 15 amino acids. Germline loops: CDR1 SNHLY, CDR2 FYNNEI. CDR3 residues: CASSEGGSWTDTQYF.

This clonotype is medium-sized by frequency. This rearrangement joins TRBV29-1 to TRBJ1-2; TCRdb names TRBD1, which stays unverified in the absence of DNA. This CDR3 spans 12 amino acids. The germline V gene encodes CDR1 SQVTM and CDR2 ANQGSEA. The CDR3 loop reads CSVRTGDYGYTF.

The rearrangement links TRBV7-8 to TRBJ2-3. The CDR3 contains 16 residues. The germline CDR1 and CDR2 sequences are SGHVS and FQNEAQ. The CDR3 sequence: CASSLALAGDTDTQYF.

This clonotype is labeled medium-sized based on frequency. The CDR3 reads CSAREQVEQFF. J is TRBJ2-1 and V is TRBV20-1. This CDR3 spans 11 amino acids. The germline V gene has CDR1 DFQATT and CDR2 SNEGSKA (reference sequence).